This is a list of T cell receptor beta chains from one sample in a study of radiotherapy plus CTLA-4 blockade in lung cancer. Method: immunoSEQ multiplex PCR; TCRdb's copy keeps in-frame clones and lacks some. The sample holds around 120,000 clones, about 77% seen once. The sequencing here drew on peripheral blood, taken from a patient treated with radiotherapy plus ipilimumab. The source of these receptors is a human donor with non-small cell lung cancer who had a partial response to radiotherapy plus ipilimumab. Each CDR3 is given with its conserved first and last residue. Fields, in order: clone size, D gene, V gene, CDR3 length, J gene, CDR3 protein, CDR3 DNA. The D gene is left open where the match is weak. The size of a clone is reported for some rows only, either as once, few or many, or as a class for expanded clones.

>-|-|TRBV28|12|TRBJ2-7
CASRGLTYEQYF
TGTGCCAGCAGGGGCCTTACCTACGAGCAGTACTTC
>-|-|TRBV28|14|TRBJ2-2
CASSSPVWSGELFF
TGTGCCAGCAGTTCCCCAGTTTGGTCCGGGGAGCTGTTTTTT
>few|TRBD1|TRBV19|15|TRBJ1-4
CASSTRQGIVEKLFF
TGTGCCAGTAGTACGAGACAGGGGATAGTAGAAAAACTGTTTTTT
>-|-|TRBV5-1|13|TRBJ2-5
CASSPTPEETQYF
TGCGCCAGCAGCCCGACACCCGAAGAGACCCAGTACTTC
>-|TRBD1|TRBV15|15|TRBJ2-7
CATSFRKGQGIEQYF
TGTGCCACCAGCTTCCGAAAGGGACAGGGGATCGAGCAGTACTTC
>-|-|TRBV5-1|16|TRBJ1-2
CASSLAGANQNYGYTF
TGCGCCAGCAGCTTGGCCGGTGCCAATCAAAACTATGGCTACACCTTC
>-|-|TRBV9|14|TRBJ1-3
CASSVTSLKNTIYF
TGTGCCAGCAGCGTTACCAGTTTAAAAAACACCATATATTTT
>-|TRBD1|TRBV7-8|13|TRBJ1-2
CASSLGPGGGYTF
TGTGCCAGCAGCTTGGGTCCAGGGGGTGGCTACACCTTC
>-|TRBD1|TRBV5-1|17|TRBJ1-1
CASSFEGAPFWNTEAFF
TGCGCCAGCAGCTTTGAGGGGGCGCCCTTCTGGAACACTGAAGCTTTCTTT
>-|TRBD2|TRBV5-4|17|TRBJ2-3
CASSSGGLADRTDTQYF
TGTGCCAGCAGCTCCGGGGGACTAGCGGATCGCACAGATACGCAGTATTTT
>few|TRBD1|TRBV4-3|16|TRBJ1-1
CASSRGGQGMNTEAFF
TGCGCCAGCAGCCGAGGGGGACAGGGGATGAACACTGAAGCTTTCTTT
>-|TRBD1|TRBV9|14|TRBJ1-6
CASSGGQRDSPLHF
TGTGCCAGCAGCGGGGGACAGAGGGATTCACCCCTCCACTTT
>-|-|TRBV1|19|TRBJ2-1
CTSSQTPTCGNGGEAEQFF
TGCACCAGCAGCCAAACCCCAACGTGCGGGAATGGAGGGGAGGCTGAGCAGTTCTTC
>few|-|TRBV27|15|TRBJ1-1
CASSPRDTMNTEAFF
TGTGCCAGCAGTCCCCGGGACACCATGAACACTGAAGCTTTCTTT
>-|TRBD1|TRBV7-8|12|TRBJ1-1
CASSLDRSEAFF
TGTGCCAGCAGCTTGGACAGGAGTGAAGCTTTCTTT
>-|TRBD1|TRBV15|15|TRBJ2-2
CATSRAGQGVGELFF
TGTGCCACCAGCAGAGCAGGACAGGGGGTCGGGGAGCTGTTTTTT
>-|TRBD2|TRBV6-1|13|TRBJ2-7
CASSDWAGDEQYF
TGTGCCAGCAGTGATTGGGCGGGGGACGAGCAGTACTTC
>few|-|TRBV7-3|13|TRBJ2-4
CASSLGGSDIQYF
TGTGCCAGCAGCTTAGGCGGCTCCGACATTCAGTACTTC
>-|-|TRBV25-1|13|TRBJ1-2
CASSARGGYGYTF
TGTGCCAGCAGTGCCAGAGGAGGCTATGGCTACACCTTC
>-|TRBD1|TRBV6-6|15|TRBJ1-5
CASSTGQGVTQPQHF
TGTGCCAGCAGCACGGGACAGGGGGTAACCCAGCCCCAGCATTTT
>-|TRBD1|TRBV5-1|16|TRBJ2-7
CASSLTPTGKTYEQYF
TGCGCCAGCAGCCTAACCCCGACAGGGAAAACCTACGAGCAGTACTTC
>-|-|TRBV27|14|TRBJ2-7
CASSLAGPSYEQYF
TGTGCCAGCAGTTTAGCGGGACCCTCCTACGAGCAGTACTTC
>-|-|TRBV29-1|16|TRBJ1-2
CSVEDARGPLNWGYTF
TGCAGCGTTGAAGATGCCAGGGGTCCCCTTAATTGGGGCTACACCTTC
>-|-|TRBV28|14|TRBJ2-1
CASSLASWGNEQFF
TGTGCCAGCAGTTTGGCTAGCTGGGGCAATGAGCAGTTCTTC
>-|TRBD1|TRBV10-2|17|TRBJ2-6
CASSLTGGGTGANVLTF
TGCGCCAGCAGTCTTACAGGGGGAGGAACTGGGGCCAACGTCCTGACTTTC
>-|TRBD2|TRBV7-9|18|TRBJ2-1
CASSPAGLGMISYNEQFF
TGTGCCAGCAGCCCCGCGGGACTAGGAATGATCTCCTACAATGAGCAGTTCTTC
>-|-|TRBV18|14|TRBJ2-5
CASSPREWQETQYF
TGTGCCAGCTCACCAAGAGAGTGGCAAGAGACCCAGTACTTC
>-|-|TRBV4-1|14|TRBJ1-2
CASSQGGGKYGYTF
TGCGCCAGCAGCCAAGGGGGCGGCAAGTATGGCTACACCTTC
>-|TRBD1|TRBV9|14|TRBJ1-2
CASSVGTTGDGYTF
TGTGCCAGCAGCGTAGGGACAACAGGGGATGGCTACACCTTC
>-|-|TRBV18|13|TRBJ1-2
CASSPSRGNGYTF
TGTGCCAGCTCACCATCCAGGGGCAATGGCTACACCTTC
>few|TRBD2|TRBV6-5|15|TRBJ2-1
CASSPTSGGWDEQFF
TGTGCCAGCAGTCCGACTAGCGGGGGTTGGGATGAGCAGTTCTTC
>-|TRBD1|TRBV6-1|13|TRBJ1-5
CASKNQGGQPQHF
TGTGCCAGCAAAAATCAGGGGGGTCAGCCCCAGCATTTT
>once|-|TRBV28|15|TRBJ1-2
CASTPGGARDYGYTF
TGTGCCAGCACCCCGGGAGGGGCGCGGGACTATGGCTACACCTTC
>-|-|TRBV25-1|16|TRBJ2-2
CASSEFEGANTGELFF
TGTGCCAGCAGTGAATTTGAGGGGGCGAACACCGGGGAGCTGTTTTTT
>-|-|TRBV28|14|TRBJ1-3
CASSFVGPRNTIYF
TGTGCCAGCAGTTTCGTGGGGCCTAGAAACACCATATATTTT
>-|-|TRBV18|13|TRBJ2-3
CASSPFEGHTQYF
TGTGCCAGCTCACCATTCGAGGGTCATACGCAGTATTTT
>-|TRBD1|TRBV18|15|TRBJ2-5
CASSPPDREGETQYF
TGTGCCAGCTCACCACCGGACAGGGAAGGCGAGACCCAGTACTTC
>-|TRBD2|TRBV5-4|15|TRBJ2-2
CASSQTSGNTGELFF
TGTGCCAGCAGCCAGACTAGCGGGAACACCGGGGAGCTGTTTTTT
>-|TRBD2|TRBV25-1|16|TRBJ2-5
CASSEWGTSGLETQYF
TGTGCCAGCAGTGAATGGGGGACTAGCGGGCTTGAGACCCAGTACTTC
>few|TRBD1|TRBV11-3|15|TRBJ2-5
CASSLGSRGKETQYF
TGTGCCAGCAGCTTAGGTAGCAGGGGGAAAGAGACCCAGTACTTC
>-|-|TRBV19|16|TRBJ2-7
CASSIGGTEIYYEQYF
TGTGCCAGTAGTATCGGCGGGACAGAGATTTACTACGAGCAGTACTTC
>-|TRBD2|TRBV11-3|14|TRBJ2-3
CASSLDREGDTQYF
TGTGCCAGCAGCTTAGACAGGGAGGGAGATACGCAGTATTTT
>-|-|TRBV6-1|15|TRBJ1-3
CASSEDQGTGNTIYF
TGTGCCAGCAGTGAAGACCAGGGAACAGGAAACACCATATATTTT
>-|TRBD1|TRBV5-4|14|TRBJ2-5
CASSRDRVEETQYF
TGTGCCAGCAGCCGGGACAGAGTAGAGGAGACCCAGTACTTC
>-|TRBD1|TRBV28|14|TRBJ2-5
CASTTPGTEETQYF
TGTGCCAGCACCACACCTGGGACAGAAGAGACCCAGTACTTC
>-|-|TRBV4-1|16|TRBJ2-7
CASSQEWSGPLYEQYF
TGCGCCAGCAGCCAAGAGTGGTCAGGGCCGCTGTACGAGCAGTACTTC
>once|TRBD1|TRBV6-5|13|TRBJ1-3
CANRTGRGNTIYF
TGTGCCAACAGGACAGGGAGGGGAAACACCATATATTTT